This T cell receptor (beta chain) derives from a study of tumor-infiltrating lymphocytes in oesophageal squamous cell carcinoma (TCRdb year 2016). Library preparation used PCR. Sequencing relied on an Illumina HiSeq 2000. TCRdb applied fastp at Q25 and MiXCR to the public reads, then kept only in-frame beta chains. Every entry covers one CDR3 protein and lists the most common genes and DNA from its rows. The sample profile shows about 19,000 distinct CDR3 sequences; less than 50% of them were found once. About 6.8% of the sample belongs to the ten largest clones. This clonotype was counted only a few times. This clone's antigen is unknown. Qualities for individual bases were not recorded, and no much larger clone is one base off. This receptor was identified in a male donor with esophageal squamous cell carcinoma. Sequenced: blood.

The sequence in DNA is TGTGCCAGCAGCTTAGTTGGGGCCTCGCAGTACTTC. This sequence encodes CASSLVGASQYF. Recombination joined TRBV11-2 with TRBJ2-7; a tentative D call is TRBD1 (5 bases match). A distance of 10 bases separates the germline ends of V and J, which lose 1 base and 9 bases respectively. The germline V gene yields SGHAT for CDR1 and FQNNGV for CDR2. From the cysteine through the phenylalanine, the CDR3 covers 12 amino acids. Here the CDR3 DNA is all that survives: 36 bases in frame from base 1.